The TCR beta chain described here comes from a study of T cell changes during pregnancy in multiple sclerosis. Data came from immunoSEQ multiplex PCR; TCRdb stores just in-frame clones and leaves some out. The sample lists 40,000 to 55,000 clones, roughly nine tenths occurring once. The length of the CDR3 is 15 residues. V dropped 8 bases and J dropped 0 bases, with 17 bases sitting between them. Germline V gene lookup returns CDR1 MDHEN and CDR2 SYDVKM. The chain employs TRBV28 and TRBJ2-7, with D maybe TRBD2 (6 bases). This TCR was recovered from a female donor in good health, enrolled as a control in a pregnancy study. Sequences were derived from peripheral blood, sampled in the first trimester of pregnancy. Written as DNA, the CDR3 is TGTGCCAGCCATCCGTTTTCCGGGAGCTCCTACGAGCAGTACTTC. Amino acids: CASHPFSGSSYEQYF.